The clone carrying this T cell receptor (beta chain) was picked up many times. Using RNA transcripts as the source, TCR beta CDR3 regions were amplified. Using the HTBI primer set, a first-round RT-PCR was run on the TCR CDR3. TCRdb independently ran MiXCR on the multiplex PCR reads; one entry per CDR3 protein. The sample has fewer than 900,000 distinct CDR3 sequences; approximately 18% are singletons. Those with hyperthyroidism were 18 to 65 years old, newly diagnosed, and ill for under 2 months. The CDR3 totals 13 residues. Trimming shortened V by 5 bases and J by 0 bases, and 5 bases separated the two germline ends. The record originates from a study of T cells in Graves' hyperthyroidism and ophthalmopathy.

The specimen was blood. This receptor was obtained from a woman aged 50 to 60 with Graves' hyperthyroidism that later progressed to Graves' ophthalmopathy. The V gene is TRBV12-3 or TRBV12-4, the J gene TRBJ1-5; no definite D call. The CDR3 nucleotides are TGTGCCAGCAGTGGGTCTAGCAATCAGCCCCAGCATTTT. This gives the protein CASSGSSNQPQHF.